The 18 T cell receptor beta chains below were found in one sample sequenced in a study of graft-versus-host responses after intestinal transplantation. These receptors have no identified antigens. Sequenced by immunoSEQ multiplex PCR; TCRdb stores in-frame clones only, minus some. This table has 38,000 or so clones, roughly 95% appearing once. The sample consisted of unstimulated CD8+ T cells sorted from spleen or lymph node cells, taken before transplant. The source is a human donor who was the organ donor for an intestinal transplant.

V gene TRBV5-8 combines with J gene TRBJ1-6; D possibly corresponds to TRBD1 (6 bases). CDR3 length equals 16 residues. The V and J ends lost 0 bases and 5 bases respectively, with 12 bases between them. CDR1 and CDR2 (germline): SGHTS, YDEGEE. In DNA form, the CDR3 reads TGTGCCAGCAGCTTGGCGGGGGCAGGACATAATTCACCCCTCCACTTT. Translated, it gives CASSLAGAGHNSPLHF.

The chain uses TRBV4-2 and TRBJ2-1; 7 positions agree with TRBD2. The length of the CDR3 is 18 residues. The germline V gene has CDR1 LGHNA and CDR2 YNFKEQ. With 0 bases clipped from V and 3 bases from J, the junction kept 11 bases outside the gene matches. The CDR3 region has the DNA TGTGCCAGCAGCCAAGACTCGGACGGACTAGTCCTCTACAATGAGCAGTTCTTC. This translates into CASSQDSDGLVLYNEQFF.

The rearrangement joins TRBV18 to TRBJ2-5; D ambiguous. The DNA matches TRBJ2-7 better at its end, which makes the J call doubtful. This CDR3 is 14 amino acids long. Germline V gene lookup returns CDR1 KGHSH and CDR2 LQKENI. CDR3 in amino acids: CASSPNTYLYEQYF. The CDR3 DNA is TGTGCCAGCTCACCTAATACGTATTTATACGAGCAGTACTTC.

The CDR3 sequence: CASSYYSETDTQYF. In DNA, the CDR3 is TGTGCCAGCAGTTATTATAGCGAGACAGATACGCAGTATTTT. The chain recombines TRBV13 with TRBJ2-3, with D perhaps matching TRBD2 (5 bases). V was cut by 6 bases and J by 3 bases, with 13 bases left in between. The length of the CDR3 is 14 residues. The germline V gene has CDR1 PRHDT and CDR2 FYEKMQ (reference sequence).

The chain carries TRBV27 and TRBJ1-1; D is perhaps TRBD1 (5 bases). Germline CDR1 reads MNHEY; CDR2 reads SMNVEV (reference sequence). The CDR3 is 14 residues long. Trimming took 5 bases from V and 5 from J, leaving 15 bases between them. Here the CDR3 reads CASSPGRGRTEAFF. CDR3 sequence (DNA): TGTGCCAGCAGTCCAGGACGGGGGAGGACTGAAGCTTTCTTT.

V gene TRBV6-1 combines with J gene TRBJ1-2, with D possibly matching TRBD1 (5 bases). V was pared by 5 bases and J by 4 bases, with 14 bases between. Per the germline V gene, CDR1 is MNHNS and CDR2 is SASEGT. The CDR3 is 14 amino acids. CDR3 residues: CASSYDSTSYGYTF. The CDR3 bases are TGTGCCAGCAGTTATGACAGTACTTCCTATGGCTACACCTTC.

The CDR3 bases are TGTGCCAGCGTAACCGGGACTAGTACCCTCCCACGATCCTACGAGCAGTACTTC. Protein: CASVTGTSTLPRSYEQYF. The rearrangement links TRBV2 to TRBJ2-7; TRBD2 matches 8 bases. CDR3 size: 18 residues. Trimming cost V 8 bases and J 1 base; bases outside gene matches: 19. Germline V gives CDR1 SNHLY, CDR2 FYNNEI.

This chain's CDR3 is CSVSGGGEYGSYEQYF. In DNA form, the CDR3 reads TGCAGCGTTTCAGGGGGAGGGGAGTATGGCTCCTACGAGCAGTACTTC. V and J are TRBV29-1 and TRBJ2-7; D could derive from TRBD1 or TRBD2 (7 bases each). The CDR3 spans 16 residues. Germline V gene data show CDR1 as SQVTM and CDR2 as ANQGSEA. The V end lost 5 bases, the J end lost 0 bases, and 20 bases lay between the germline ends.

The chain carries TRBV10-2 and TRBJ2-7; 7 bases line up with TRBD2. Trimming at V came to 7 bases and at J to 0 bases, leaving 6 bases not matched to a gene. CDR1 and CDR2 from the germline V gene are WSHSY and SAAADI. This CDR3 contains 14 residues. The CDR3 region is CASNRLASSYEQYF. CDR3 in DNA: TGCGCCAGCAACCGACTAGCCTCCTCCTACGAGCAGTACTTC.

The CDR3 reads CASSPGQGNTEAFF. In nucleotides, the CDR3 is TGTGCCAGCAGCCCAGGACAGGGGAACACTGAAGCTTTCTTT. The chain combines TRBV7-9 with TRBJ1-1; 8 bases fit TRBD1. CDR1 and CDR2 (germline): SEHNR, FQNEAQ (reference sequence). V was pared by 5 bases and J by 1 base, with 3 bases of the junction left unmatched. The CDR3 runs to 14 residues.

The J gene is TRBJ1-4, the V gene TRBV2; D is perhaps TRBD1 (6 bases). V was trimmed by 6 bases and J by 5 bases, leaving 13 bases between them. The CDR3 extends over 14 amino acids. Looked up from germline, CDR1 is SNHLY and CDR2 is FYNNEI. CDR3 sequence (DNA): TGTGCCAGCAGGGTAGGGGGGGGCAATGAAAAACTGTTTTTT. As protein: CASRVGGGNEKLFF.

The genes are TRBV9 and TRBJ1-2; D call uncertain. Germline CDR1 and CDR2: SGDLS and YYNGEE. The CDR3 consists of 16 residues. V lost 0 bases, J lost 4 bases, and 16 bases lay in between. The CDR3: CASSVGWNSFFYGYTF. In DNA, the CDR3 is TGTGCCAGCAGCGTAGGGTGGAACAGTTTCTTCTATGGCTACACCTTC.

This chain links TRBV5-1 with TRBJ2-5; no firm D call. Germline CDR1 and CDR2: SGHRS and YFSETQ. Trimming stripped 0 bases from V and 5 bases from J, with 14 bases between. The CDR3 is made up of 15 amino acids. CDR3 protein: CASSLEQALEETQYF. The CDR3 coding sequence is TGCGCCAGCAGCTTGGAGCAGGCTCTTGAGGAGACCCAGTACTTC.

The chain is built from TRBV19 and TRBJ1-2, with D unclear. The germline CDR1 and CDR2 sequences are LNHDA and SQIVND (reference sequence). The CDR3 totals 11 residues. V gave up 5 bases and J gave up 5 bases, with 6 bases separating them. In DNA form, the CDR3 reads TGTGCCAGTAGTGCGGGATATGGCTACACCTTC. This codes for CASSAGYGYTF.

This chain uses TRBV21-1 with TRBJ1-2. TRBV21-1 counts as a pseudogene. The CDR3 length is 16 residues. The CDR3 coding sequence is TGTGCCAGCAGCAAAGTCTACCGTTCAAATAGCTATGGCTACACCTTC. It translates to CASSKVYRSNSYGYTF.

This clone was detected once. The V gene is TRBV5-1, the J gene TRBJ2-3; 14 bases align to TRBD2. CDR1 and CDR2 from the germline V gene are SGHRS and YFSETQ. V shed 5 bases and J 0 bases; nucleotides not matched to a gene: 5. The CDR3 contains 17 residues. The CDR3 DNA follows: TGCGCCAGCAGTTACGGACTAGCGGGGGGAAGCACAGATACGCAGTATTTT. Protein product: CASSYGLAGGSTDTQYF.

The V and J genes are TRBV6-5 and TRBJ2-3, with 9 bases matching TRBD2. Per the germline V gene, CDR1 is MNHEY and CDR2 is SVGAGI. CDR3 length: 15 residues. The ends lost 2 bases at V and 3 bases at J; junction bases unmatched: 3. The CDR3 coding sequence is TGTGCCAGCAGTTACGGCGCGGGGGGGACAGATACGCAGTATTTT. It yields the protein CASSYGAGGTDTQYF.

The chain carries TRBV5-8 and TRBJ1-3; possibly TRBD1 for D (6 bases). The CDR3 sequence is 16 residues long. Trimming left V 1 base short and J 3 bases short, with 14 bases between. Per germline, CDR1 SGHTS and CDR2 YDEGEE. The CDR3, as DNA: TGTGCCAGCAGCTTGAGGTGGTACAGGGATGGAAACACCATATATTTT. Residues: CASSLRWYRDGNTIYF. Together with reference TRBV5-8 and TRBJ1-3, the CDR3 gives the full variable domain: EAGVTQSPTHLIKTRGQQATLRCSPISGHTSVYWYQQALGLGLQFLLWYDEGEERNRGNFPPRFSGRQFPNYSSELNVNALELEDSALYLCASSLRWYRDGNTIYFGEGSWLTVV.